Listed here are 31 T cell receptor beta chains from one sample, sequenced in a study of tumor-infiltrating lymphocytes in localized non-small cell lung cancer (TCRdb year 2021). The protocol used for the library was the immunoSEQ multiplex PCR assay. In TCRdb, the immuneACCESS table is reduced to in-frame sequences with V and J assigned. These tables do not hold every clone; where another copy was compared, an unresolved V gene accounts for under half, and the others remain unexplained. The sample table records some 17,000 clones; 70% to 80% of these occur just once. The top ten hold 5.5% to 7% of the sample. Sequencing was carried out using lung tumor tissue. These TCRs come from a human donor with non-small cell lung cancer.

V gene TRBV5-1 combines with J gene TRBJ2-3; TRBD1 matches at 8 bases. Per germline, CDR1 SGHRS and CDR2 YFSETQ. CDR3 size: 16 residues. V shed 4 bases, J shed 1 base, and the junction held 8 bases outside the gene matches. CDR3 DNA sequence: TGCGCCAGCAGCATCCAGGGGGCCCCTCGCACAGATACGCAGTATTTT. This gives the protein CASSIQGAPRTDTQYF.

V is TRBV6-6 and J is TRBJ2-1; a weak D match, TRBD1 (6 bases). The length of the CDR3 is 15 residues. Germline V gives CDR1 MNHNY, CDR2 SVGAGI (reference sequence). Trimming shortened V by 6 bases and J by 6 bases, and 18 bases separated the two germline ends. CDR3 amino acids: CASSLQGSQVNEQFF. CDR3 bases: TGTGCCAGCAGCCTACAGGGTTCACAGGTCAATGAGCAGTTCTTC.

The chain combines TRBV6-5 with TRBJ2-7; TRBD2 aligns across 8 bases. Unmatched junction bases numbered 6, after V lost 0 bases and J lost 2 bases. The CDR3 spans 16 residues. Per the germline V gene, CDR1 is MNHEY and CDR2 is SVGAGI. DNA of the CDR3: TGTGCCAGCAGTTACTCGATACGGGAGGGAGCCTACGAGCAGTACTTC. Translated: CASSYSIREGAYEQYF.

V gene TRBV29-1 combines with J gene TRBJ1-2; the D gene is possibly TRBD1 (5 bases). This CDR3 has 12 residues. The germline V gene encodes CDR1 SQVTM and CDR2 ANQGSEA. Trimming stripped 6 bases from V and 8 bases from J, with 16 bases between. The CDR3 DNA follows: TGCAGCGTCGCCACGGGGGGTTCGGGCTACACCTTC. Its protein is CSVATGGSGYTF.

This clone was seen once. The chain carries TRBV6-1 and TRBJ2-1, with D maybe TRBD2 (5 bases). Trimming stripped 5 bases from V and 4 bases from J, with 15 bases between. Germline V CDR1 and CDR2: MNHNS, SASEGT. The CDR3 is 15 residues long. The CDR3 DNA sequence: TGTGCCAGCAGTCAAAACGGCATAGCGTACAATGAGCAGTTCTTC. The encoded protein is CASSQNGIAYNEQFF.

For this clone: Here the CDR3 omits its conserved ending phenylalanine or tryptophan, so a read error is the likely source. The DNA is omitted, as the CDR3 cannot be located on it reliably, and the CDR3 follows TCRdb's listing. V is TRBV27 and J is TRBJ2-7; the table calls TRBD2, which could not be checked here. Germline CDR1 MNHEY, CDR2 SMNVEV (reference sequence). The CDR3 is 9 residues long, counting both termini. This CDR3 reads CASKGGFRL.

The V call is TRBV4-3, the J call TRBJ2-3; 13 bases are a match to TRBD2. The CDR3 is 19 residues long. Germline V gene data show CDR1 as LGHNA and CDR2 as YSLEER. Trimming took 0 bases from V and 1 from J; bases not matched to a gene: 7. The chain's CDR3 is CASSQEKAGLAGGTDTQYF. The CDR3 DNA sequence: TGCGCCAGCAGCCAAGAGAAGGCAGGACTAGCGGGAGGCACAGATACGCAGTATTTT.

The chain couples TRBV19 to TRBJ1-5; tentatively, D is TRBD1 (6 bases). This CDR3 comprises 16 residues. V was trimmed by 0 bases and J by 4 bases, leaving 13 bases between them. Germline CDR1 and CDR2: LNHDA and SQIVND (reference sequence). CDR3 amino acids: CASSIDWGAGNQPQHF. Here the CDR3 DNA reads TGTGCCAGTAGTATAGATTGGGGGGCAGGGAATCAGCCCCAGCATTTT. Together with reference TRBV19 and TRBJ1-5, the CDR3 gives the full variable domain: DGGITQSPKYLFRKEGQNVTLSCEQNLNHDAMYWYRQDPGQGLRLIYYSQIVNDFQKGDIAEGYSVSREKKESFPLTVTSAQKNPTAFYLCASSIDWGAGNQPQHFGDGTRLSIL.

The chain combines TRBV2 with TRBJ2-7; D is unresolved. CDR3 length equals 11 residues. V was cut by 6 bases and J by 3 bases, with 6 bases left in between. Germline values: CDR1 SNHLY, CDR2 FYNNEI. CDR3 in amino acids: CASRGYYEQYF. The CDR3 DNA follows: TGTGCCAGCAGGGGATACTACGAGCAGTACTTC.

The chain combines TRBV27 with TRBJ2-1; 7 bases line up with TRBD1. Germline lookup yields CDR1 MNHEY and CDR2 SMNVEV (reference sequence). CDR3 size: 15 residues. J gave up 6 bases and V 8 bases, and 13 bases lay outside the gene matches. This CDR3 reads CASWASGTVTNEQFF. The CDR3 DNA sequence: TGTGCCAGCTGGGCATCGGGGACAGTCACCAATGAGCAGTTCTTC.

The chain couples TRBV11-1 to TRBJ2-4, with D perhaps matching TRBD1 (5 bases). Germline V lookup: CDR1 SGHAT, CDR2 FQDESV (reference sequence). Deletions cut 5 bases from V and 0 bases from J, with 14 bases between. The CDR3 sequence is 16 residues long. CDR3 in DNA: TGTGCCAGCAGCCTGGACACGGGCGTAGCCAAAAACATTCAGTACTTC. It yields the protein CASSLDTGVAKNIQYF.

The J gene is TRBJ1-5, the V gene TRBV6-5; D is undetermined. There are 14 residues in the CDR3. Germline V CDR1 and CDR2: MNHEY, SVGAGI. Trimming left V 0 bases short and J 7 bases short, with 10 bases between. The CDR3 loop is CASSYSFLQQPQHF. The CDR3 bases are TGTGCCAGCAGTTACTCGTTTTTGCAGCAGCCCCAGCATTTT.

This sequence joins TRBV2 and TRBJ1-1; D may be TRBD1 (6 bases). The CDR3 sequence is 15 residues long. V lost 5 bases and J 1 base, leaving 14 bases between the germline ends. The V gene's germline CDR1 is SNHLY and CDR2 FYNNEI. The CDR3 DNA is TGTGCCAGCAGTCAGACAGGTTTTGCGAACACTGAAGCTTTCTTT. Translation: CASSQTGFANTEAFF.

This chain joins TRBV15 and TRBJ2-7, with D possibly being TRBD2 (6 bases). Between the trimmed V and J ends, which lost 0 bases and 0 bases, there was a span of 6 bases. The CDR3 has 14 amino acids. Per germline, CDR1 LNHNV and CDR2 YYDKDF (reference sequence). DNA of the CDR3: TGTGCCACCAGCAGAGAGCGGGACTCCTACGAGCAGTACTTC. It encodes CATSRERDSYEQYF.

In nucleotides, the CDR3 is TGTGCCAGCTCACCAGTCGCCCTCGAGACCCAGTACTTC. Translated, it gives CASSPVALETQYF. V is TRBV18 and J is TRBJ2-5, with D uncertain. Per the germline V gene, CDR1 is KGHSH and CDR2 is LQKENI. V was cut by 2 bases and J by 5 bases, with 9 bases left in between. The CDR3 has 13 amino acids.

CDR3 in DNA: TGTGCCAGCAACCCGGCGGCGGGACGCTCCTACAATGAGCAGTTCTTC. Residues: CASNPAAGRSYNEQFF. J is TRBJ2-1 and V is TRBV28; D might be TRBD2 (6 bases). The V end lost 7 bases, the J end lost 0 bases, and 16 bases lay between the germline ends. CDR1 and CDR2 (germline): MDHEN, SYDVKM. The CDR3 is 16 residues long.

The genes are TRBV14 and TRBJ1-1, with a weak D call TRBD1 (6 bases). This CDR3 spans 14 amino acids. Germline V gene sequence: CDR1 SGHDN, CDR2 FVKESK. The germline V and J ends were trimmed by 5 bases and 1 base, with 11 bases remaining between them. The CDR3 bases are TGTGCCAGCAGCTTACAGGGAGCGAACACTGAAGCTTTCTTT. This translates into CASSLQGANTEAFF. The entire variable domain, with the rest obtained from reference TRBV14 and TRBJ1-1, is as follows: EAGVTQFPSHSVIEKGQTVTLRCDPISGHDNLYWYRRVMGKEIKFLLHFVKESKQDESGMPNNRFLAERTGGTYSTLKVQPAELEDSGVYFCASSLQGANTEAFFGQGTRLTVV.

This sequence joins TRBV19 and TRBJ2-5; no clear D gene. The CDR3 runs to 14 residues. V was cut by 9 bases and J by 5 bases, with 19 bases left in between. The V gene's germline CDR1 is LNHDA and CDR2 SQIVND (reference sequence). The CDR3 is CASRKGSSSETQYF. The DNA for the CDR3 is TGTGCCAGCAGAAAGGGCAGCTCCTCGGAGACCCAGTACTTC. Combining the CDR3 with reference TRBV19 and TRBJ2-5 gives the whole variable domain DGGITQSPKYLFRKEGQNVTLSCEQNLNHDAMYWYRQDPGQGLRLIYYSQIVNDFQKGDIAEGYSVSREKKESFPLTVTSAQKNPTAFYLCASRKGSSSETQYFGPGTRLLVL.

This rearrangement joins TRBV5-1 to TRBJ2-7; D gene ambiguous. The V gene lost 5 bases and the J gene lost 2 bases, with 11 bases spanning the gap. The CDR3 loop spans 13 amino acids. Germline values: CDR1 SGHRS, CDR2 YFSETQ. The CDR3 DNA reads as TGCGCCAGCAGTTCCGACGGAGCCTACGAGCAGTACTTC. Its protein product is CASSSDGAYEQYF.

In this sample, this clone turned up a few times. The chain employs TRBV5-4 and TRBJ1-3; perhaps TRBD1 as D (6 bases). The CDR3 sequence is 16 residues long. V was shortened by 4 bases and J by 4 bases, with 18 bases between the two germline ends. Germline V lookup: CDR1 SGHNT, CDR2 YYREEE (reference sequence). The CDR3 sequence: CASSELGGLGGNTIYF. DNA of the CDR3: TGTGCCAGCAGCGAACTTGGGGGGCTGGGGGGAAACACCATATATTTT.

A few counts support this clone. The DNA for the CDR3 is TGTGCCAGCAGTTTGTTCGGGGTCAGACAGGGAAGATACGAGCAGTACTTC. It specifies CASSLFGVRQGRYEQYF. V and J are TRBV28 and TRBJ2-7; 7 nucleotides line up with TRBD1. CDR1 MDHEN and CDR2 SYDVKM come from the germline V gene. The CDR3 length is 17 residues. The V and J ends lost 3 bases and 4 bases, in that order; junction bases with no gene match: 15.

CDR3 DNA sequence: TGTGCCAGCAGCTTGCCGTCTCCCACCTCAAACACCGGGGAGCTGTTTTTT. It yields the protein CASSLPSPTSNTGELFF. The gene calls are TRBV5-5 and TRBJ2-2; the D is unclear. The CDR3 length is 17 residues. Germline V CDR1 and CDR2: SGHKS, YYEKEE (reference sequence). The germline V and J ends were trimmed by 1 base and 2 bases, with 15 bases remaining between them.

The V gene is TRBV13, the J gene TRBJ2-7, with D perhaps matching TRBD1 (5 bases). Trimming removed 6 bases at V and 5 bases at J, with 14 bases between. The germline CDR1 and CDR2 sequences are PRHDT and FYEKMQ (reference sequence). There are 13 residues in the CDR3. The CDR3 DNA reads TGTGCCAGCAGACGCAGGGCCCGGGACGAGCAGTACTTC. Its translation: CASRRRARDEQYF.

The rearrangement uses TRBV21-1 and TRBJ2-1; the listed D gene, TRBD2, was not tested against the DNA. TRBV21-1 is a pseudogene. This CDR3 contains 15 residues. CDR3 amino acids: CASIESGTPYNEQFF. The CDR3 DNA is TGTGCCAGCATCGAGTCCGGGACTCCTTACAATGAGCAGTTCTTC.

This rearrangement joins TRBV11-2 to TRBJ2-3; tentatively, D is TRBD2 (6 bases). V shed 7 bases and J shed 0 bases, with 8 bases lying between them. The CDR3 covers 13 residues. Germline values: CDR1 SGHAT, CDR2 FQNNGV. The CDR3 nucleotides read TGTGCCAGCATGGCGGGGAGCACAGATACGCAGTATTTT. It yields the protein CASMAGSTDTQYF.

With regard to this clone: This sample also contains other DNA sequences that code for the same CDR3. The chain links TRBV29-1 to TRBJ1-1; unclear D gene. With 3 bases removed from V and 1 base from J, the gap between germline ends came to 9 bases. The CDR3 runs 13 residues. CDR1 is SQVTM and CDR2 is ANQGSEA in the germline V gene. CDR3 DNA: TGCAGCGTTGACGGCAGTCCGAACACTGAAGCTTTCTTT. It yields the protein CSVDGSPNTEAFF.

V gene TRBV5-4 combines with J gene TRBJ2-1; 10 bases match TRBD2. The length of the CDR3 is 15 residues. Germline trimming cut 4 bases from V and 4 bases from J; bases unmatched to any gene: 5. Germline CDR1 SGHNT, CDR2 YYREEE (reference sequence). CDR3 sequence (DNA): TGTGCCAGCAGCCCAGGACTAGCGGAGTACAATGAGCAGTTCTTC. Its protein product is CASSPGLAEYNEQFF.

DNA for the CDR3: TGTGCCAGCAGTTTCGGGAACAGGGAGAACACTGAAGCTTTCTTT. It encodes CASSFGNRENTEAFF. The V and J genes are TRBV28 and TRBJ1-1; D is perhaps TRBD1 (6 bases). The germline V and J ends were trimmed by 3 bases and 1 base, with 12 bases remaining between them. CDR3 length equals 15 residues. Germline CDR1 and CDR2: MDHEN and SYDVKM.

CDR3 coding DNA: TGCGCCAGCAGTGCAAACAGGTTCCAGGCCACAGATACGCAGTATTTT. It yields the protein CASSANRFQATDTQYF. The J gene is TRBJ2-3, the V gene TRBV10-1; a possible D gene is TRBD1 (5 bases). With 4 bases removed from V and 2 bases from J, the gap between germline ends came to 16 bases. There are 16 residues in the CDR3. Germline V gives CDR1 WNHNN, CDR2 SYGVQD (reference sequence).

This clone occurred once. V gene TRBV10-3 combines with J gene TRBJ1-1; unclear D gene. The length of the CDR3 is 16 residues. Trimming took 4 bases from V and 0 from J, leaving 15 bases between them. Germline lookup yields CDR1 ENHRY and CDR2 SYGVKD. The CDR3 protein is CAISGHGIGLNTEAFF. CDR3 in DNA: TGTGCCATCAGTGGTCACGGGATCGGCTTGAACACTGAAGCTTTCTTT.

This clone appeared once. This chain connects TRBV30 to TRBJ2-3, with D unresolved. Germline V gene sequence: CDR1 GTSNPN, CDR2 SVGIG (reference sequence). The CDR3 runs to 15 residues. Trimming took 0 bases from V and 2 from J, leaving 12 bases between them. CDR3 DNA sequence: TGTGCCTGGAGTGTACTCGGCTTACACACAGATACGCAGTATTTT. The encoded protein is CAWSVLGLHTDTQYF.